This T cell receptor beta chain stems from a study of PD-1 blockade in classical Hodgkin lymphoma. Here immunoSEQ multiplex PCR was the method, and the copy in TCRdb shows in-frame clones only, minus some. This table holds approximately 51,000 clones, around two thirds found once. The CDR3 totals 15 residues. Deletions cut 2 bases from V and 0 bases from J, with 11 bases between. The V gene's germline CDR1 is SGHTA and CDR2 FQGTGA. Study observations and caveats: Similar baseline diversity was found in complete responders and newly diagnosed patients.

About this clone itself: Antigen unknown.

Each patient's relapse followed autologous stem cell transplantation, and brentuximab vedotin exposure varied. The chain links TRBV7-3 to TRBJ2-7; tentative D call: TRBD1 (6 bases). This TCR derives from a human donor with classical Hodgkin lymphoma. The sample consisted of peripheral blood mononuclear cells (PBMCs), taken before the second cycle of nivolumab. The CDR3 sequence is CASSLLVGGSYEQYF. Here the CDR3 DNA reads TGTGCCAGCAGCTTACTAGTAGGGGGCTCCTACGAGCAGTACTTC.